Below are 25 T cell receptor beta chains sequenced from a single sample in a study of early stage breast cancer tumors. The table came from immunoSEQ multiplex PCR; TCRdb's copy has only in-frame clones and leaves some out. The table has about 53,000 clones, about 89% seen once; the top ten hold around 5%. The sample comprised blood. The receptors stem from a person aged 70 to 80 with breast cancer.

The chain combines TRBV19 with TRBJ2-5; D is undetermined. V was shortened by 4 bases and J by 1 base, with 19 bases between the two germline ends. The CDR3 sequence is 17 residues long. Germline V CDR1 and CDR2: LNHDA, SQIVND (reference sequence). The CDR3 nucleotides read TGTGCCAGTAGTAGCATCACTGTGCCGAAAGTCCAAGAGACCCAGTACTTC. Residues: CASSSITVPKVQETQYF.

The J gene is TRBJ1-1, the V gene TRBV15; D not certain. CDR3 length equals 12 residues. V gave up 4 bases and J gave up 6 bases, with 9 bases separating them. Germline values: CDR1 LNHNV, CDR2 YYDKDF (reference sequence). The CDR3 here is CATSISFAEAFF. DNA of the CDR3: TGTGCCACCAGCATTTCTTTCGCTGAAGCTTTCTTT. Full variable domain (rest looked up from reference TRBV15 and TRBJ1-1): DAMVIQNPRYQVTQFGKPVTLSCSQTLNHNVMYWYQQKSSQAPKLLFHYYDKDFNNEADTPDNFQSRRPNTSFCFLDIRSPGLGDTAMYLCATSISFAEAFFGQGTRLTVV.

This clone was observed once. The chain combines TRBV28 with TRBJ1-5, with no clear D. The CDR3 runs 15 residues. CDR1 MDHEN and CDR2 SYDVKM come from the germline V gene. V lost 3 bases and J lost 4, with 13 bases in between. Here the CDR3 DNA reads TGTGCCAGCAGTTTTTGGCGAGGAGGTAATCAGCCCCAGCATTTT. It codes for CASSFWRGGNQPQHF.

V gene TRBV10-3 combines with J gene TRBJ1-6; 10 nucleotides match TRBD1. CDR3 length: 15 residues. V shed 4 bases and J 6 bases; nucleotides not matched to a gene: 3. Germline V gene data show CDR1 as ENHRY and CDR2 as SYGVKD. This CDR3 is CAISGRDRGNSPLHF. The CDR3 DNA reads as TGTGCCATCAGTGGCCGGGACAGGGGTAATTCACCCCTCCACTTT.

This chain uses TRBV7-3 with TRBJ2-7, with D tentatively TRBD1 (8 bases). CDR1 and CDR2 (germline): SGHTA, FQGTGA. The CDR3 totals 15 residues. V was shortened by 5 bases and J by 6 bases, with 20 bases between the two germline ends. In DNA form, the CDR3 reads TGTGCCAGCAGCGCAGGACAGGGAGGGGGGTCCGAGCAGTACTTC. Protein sequence: CASSAGQGGGSEQYF.

The genes are TRBV19 and TRBJ1-3; tentatively, D is TRBD1 (5 bases). Germline lookup yields CDR1 LNHDA and CDR2 SQIVND (reference sequence). Between the trimmed V and J ends, which lost 5 bases and 4 bases, there was a span of 15 bases. The CDR3 is made up of 15 amino acids. The DNA of the CDR3 is TGTGCCAGTAGTTTGGAAGGGGTGTCCGGAAACACCATATATTTT. This translates into CASSLEGVSGNTIYF.

J is TRBJ1-1 and V is TRBV9; TRBD1 might be the D (5 bases). The CDR3 contains 12 residues. V was pared by 2 bases and J by 6 bases, with 8 bases between. Germline V gives CDR1 SGDLS, CDR2 YYNGEE. In nucleotides, the CDR3 is TGTGCCAGCAGCGTGTCGGGGGCTGAAGCTTTCTTT. This codes for CASSVSGAEAFF.

The count of this clone is one. The chain has TRBV19 and TRBJ1-5; possibly TRBD1 for D (6 bases). The germline gives CDR1 LNHDA, CDR2 SQIVND (reference sequence). CDR3 size: 15 residues. Trimming cost V 7 bases and J 1 base, with 14 bases left between them. As DNA, the CDR3 is TGTGCCAGTAAATTTCAGCAGGGGAGCAATCAGCCCCAGCATTTT. Its translation is CASKFQQGSNQPQHF. Supplemented by reference TRBV19 and TRBJ1-5, the full variable domain reads DGGITQSPKYLFRKEGQNVTLSCEQNLNHDAMYWYRQDPGQGLRLIYYSQIVNDFQKGDIAEGYSVSREKKESFPLTVTSAQKNPTAFYLCASKFQQGSNQPQHFGDGTRLSIL.

The gene calls are TRBV6-4 and TRBJ2-1, with 7 bases aligning to TRBD1. Germline V gene lookup returns CDR1 MRHNA and CDR2 SNTAGT. The CDR3 sequence is 13 residues long. V shed 5 bases, J shed 8 bases, and the junction held 6 bases outside the gene matches. The CDR3 DNA sequence: TGTGCCAGCAGTAGGGGACAGTATCATGAGCAGTTCTTC. It yields the protein CASSRGQYHEQFF.

This clone appeared once. The chain employs TRBV6-6 and TRBJ2-5; 8 bases are a match to TRBD2. Near its end, the DNA agrees better with TRBJ2-7, so the J call may be wrong. Germline CDR1 reads MNHNY; CDR2 reads SVGAGI (reference sequence). This CDR3 comprises 16 residues. CDR3 in amino acids: CASRTPSAGGRGEQYF. In nucleotides, the CDR3 is TGTGCCAGCAGAACCCCTTCGGCGGGGGGCAGAGGCGAGCAGTACTTC.

The CDR3 DNA reads TGTGCCAGCAGCTTAACCCCGCCGGATAGCGGGAGCTACGAGCAGTACTTC. Translating it yields CASSLTPPDSGSYEQYF. J is TRBJ2-7 and V is TRBV7-3; 9 bases map to TRBD2. V lost 0 bases and J lost 3; bases outside the gene matches: 9. There are 17 residues in the CDR3. Germline CDR1 reads SGHTA; CDR2 reads FQGTGA.

V gene TRBV7-2 combines with J gene TRBJ1-5; 8 bases line up with TRBD1. V lost 3 bases to trimming and J lost 4 bases; unmatched junction nucleotides: 14. Germline-derived CDR1 and CDR2 are SGHTA and FQGNSA. The CDR3 contains 18 residues. The CDR3 coding sequence is TGTGCCAGCAGCTTTCATCCCAGGGGGCGGATGGGAAATCAGCCCCAGCATTTT. Translation gives CASSFHPRGRMGNQPQHF.

The chain is built from TRBV28 and TRBJ1-1; no clear D. Germline CDR1 is MDHEN and CDR2 is SYDVKM. The CDR3 length is 16 residues. V was trimmed by 1 base and J by 3 bases, leaving 15 bases between them. The CDR3 loop reads CASSLSAESVDTEAFF. The CDR3 coding sequence is TGTGCCAGCAGTTTATCGGCGGAGAGCGTGGACACTGAAGCTTTCTTT.

The chain couples TRBV7-2 to TRBJ2-3; no definite D call. Germline V gives CDR1 SGHTA, CDR2 FQGNSA. With 3 bases removed from V and 6 bases from J, the gap between germline ends came to 10 bases. CDR3 size: 13 residues. In nucleotides, the CDR3 is TGTGCCAGCAGCTTGTTTCCCCGGGATACGCAGTATTTT. The encoded protein is CASSLFPRDTQYF.

This clone has only one observation. The rearrangement uses TRBV6-5 and TRBJ2-6; D is unresolved. V was cut by 6 bases and J by 7 bases, with 7 bases left in between. The CDR3 covers 12 residues. CDR1 is MNHEY and CDR2 is SVGAGI in the germline V gene. CDR3 amino acids: CASSEAANVLTF. The CDR3 DNA reads TGTGCCAGCAGCGAGGCCGCCAACGTCCTGACTTTC.

In DNA form, the CDR3 reads TGCGCCAGCAGCCATAGGCAGGGGAACACTGAAGCTTTCTTT. Translated, it gives CASSHRQGNTEAFF. V and J are TRBV4-1 and TRBJ1-1; TRBD1 might be the D (5 bases). CDR3 length equals 14 residues. Germline-derived CDR1 and CDR2 are MGHRA and YSYEKL. V lost 3 bases to trimming and J lost 1 base, with 9 bases between them.

The V gene is TRBV18, the J gene TRBJ1-5, with 9 bases identical to TRBD1. V gave up 6 bases and J gave up 3 bases; unmatched junction bases: 6. This CDR3 is built from 15 residues. Per germline, CDR1 KGHSH and CDR2 LQKENI. CDR3 DNA: TGTGCCAGCTCCCGGGACAGGGAGGTCAATCAGCCCCAGCATTTT. This translates into CASSRDREVNQPQHF. The whole variable domain, filled in from reference TRBV18 and TRBJ1-5, reads NAGVMQNPRHLVRRRGQEARLRCSPMKGHSHVYWYRQLPEEGLKFMVYLQKENIIDESGMPKERFSAEFPKEGPSILRIQQVVRGDSAAYFCASSRDREVNQPQHFGDGTRLSIL.

This clone came up once. The CDR3 bases are TGTGCCAGCAGTGCATATCCGGGACAGAACACTGAAGCTTTCTTT. Its translation is CASSAYPGQNTEAFF. V and J are TRBV27 and TRBJ1-1; D might be TRBD1 (6 bases). Germline CDR1 and CDR2: MNHEY and SMNVEV (reference sequence). The CDR3 extends over 15 amino acids. Deletions cut 5 bases from V and 1 base from J, with 14 bases between.

The rearrangement links TRBV19 to TRBJ2-5, with D possibly TRBD1 on 6 matching bases. CDR3 size: 15 residues. The V end was cut by 6 bases, the J end by 3 bases, with 17 bases between. Germline CDR1 LNHDA, CDR2 SQIVND (reference sequence). The DNA of the CDR3 is TGTGCCAGTAGGATGACCCCCACAGGGAAAGAGACCCAGTACTTC. Translating it yields CASRMTPTGKETQYF. Supplemented by reference TRBV19 and TRBJ2-5, the full variable domain reads DGGITQSPKYLFRKEGQNVTLSCEQNLNHDAMYWYRQDPGQGLRLIYYSQIVNDFQKGDIAEGYSVSREKKESFPLTVTSAQKNPTAFYLCASRMTPTGKETQYFGPGTRLLVL.

V usage is TRBV18 and J usage is TRBJ1-5; D perhaps matches TRBD1 (5 bases). The germline V gene encodes CDR1 KGHSH and CDR2 LQKENI. Trimming shortened V by 3 bases and J by 4 bases, and 7 bases separated the two germline ends. This CDR3 has 13 amino acids. DNA of the CDR3: TGTGCCAGCTCACCGGAGGGGAATCAGCCCCAGCATTTT. Residues: CASSPEGNQPQHF.

This clone was detected only once. The chain recombines TRBV7-2 with TRBJ1-5, with D possibly TRBD1 on 5 matching bases. The CDR3 length is 18 residues. Looked up from germline, CDR1 is SGHTA and CDR2 is FQGNSA. The V end lost 5 bases, the J end lost 0 bases, and 20 bases lay between the germline ends. The CDR3 spells CASSLEGRTENSNQPQHF. Written as DNA, the CDR3 is TGTGCCAGCAGCCTAGAGGGGCGGACCGAGAATAGCAATCAGCCCCAGCATTTT.

In its sample, this clone was seen once. The chain employs TRBV5-1 and TRBJ2-5; D is possibly TRBD2 (6 bases). The CDR3 has 16 amino acids. The V end was cut by 1 base, the J end by 2 bases, with 15 bases between. CDR1 is SGHRS and CDR2 is YFSETQ in the germline V gene. CDR3 loop: CASSLPERVKQETQYF. CDR3 coding DNA: TGCGCCAGCAGCTTGCCCGAGCGGGTGAAACAAGAGACCCAGTACTTC.

The rearrangement joins TRBV7-2 to TRBJ1-2, with 7 bases aligning to TRBD1. The CDR3 loop spans 13 amino acids. CDR1 is SGHTA, CDR2 FQGNSA, per germline. V lost 6 bases, J lost 3 bases, and 4 bases stayed unmatched. The CDR3 is CASRPTGDYGYTF. The CDR3 DNA is TGTGCCAGCAGGCCAACAGGGGACTATGGCTACACCTTC.

The chain couples TRBV11-2 to TRBJ2-2, with D uncertain. V lost 3 bases and J lost 4, with 6 bases in between. There are 13 residues in the CDR3. Germline V lookup: CDR1 SGHAT, CDR2 FQNNGV. The DNA for the CDR3 is TGTGCCAGCAGCTTGTGGAGCACCGGGGAGCTGTTTTTT. This gives the protein CASSLWSTGELFF.

This chain links TRBV5-1 with TRBJ2-7; 9 positions agree with TRBD1. Germline assignment: CDR1 SGHRS and CDR2 YFSETQ. The CDR3 extends over 17 amino acids. Germline trimming cut 4 bases from V and 5 bases from J; bases unmatched to any gene: 16. The CDR3 reads CASSPYGTGLSPDEQYF. CDR3 nucleotide sequence: TGCGCCAGCAGCCCCTACGGGACAGGGCTTTCCCCCGACGAGCAGTACTTC. Full variable domain (outside the CDR3, taken from reference TRBV5-1 and TRBJ2-7): KAGVTQTPRYLIKTRGQQVTLSCSPISGHRSVSWYQQTPGQGLQFLFEYFSETQRNKGNFPGRFSGRQFSNSRSEMNVSTLELGDSALYLCASSPYGTGLSPDEQYFGPGTRLTVT.